The 26 T cell receptor beta chains below were found in one sample sequenced in a study of OX40 agonist ivuxolimab in advanced cancers. Sequencing used immunoSEQ multiplex PCR; TCRdb keeps in-frame clones, though not all of them. Seen here are tens of thousands of clones, 90% to 95% observed once, and the top ten hold just over 0.3%. Sample: CD4+ or CD8+ T cells sorted from blood, taken in a trial of the OX40 agonist ivuxolimab. These receptor sequences come from an adult with an advanced solid tumor such as melanoma, head and neck, liver or kidney cancer.

The chain links TRBV6-6 to TRBJ2-3; 7 nucleotides line up with TRBD1. This CDR3 has 16 residues. Germline lookup yields CDR1 MNHNY and CDR2 SVGAGI (reference sequence). Trimming removed 2 bases from V and 2 bases from J; junction bases left unmatched: 7. CDR3 sequence reads: CASSYPSGQVTDTQYF. The DNA for the CDR3 is TGTGCCAGCAGTTACCCAAGTGGACAGGTCACAGATACGCAGTATTTT.

V gene TRBV30 combines with J gene TRBJ2-1; 9 positions agree with TRBD2. Germline loops: CDR1 GTSNPN, CDR2 SVGIG (reference sequence). V was pared by 0 bases and J by 7 bases, with 4 bases of the junction left unmatched. The CDR3 extends over 14 amino acids. CDR3 sequence: CAWSVAGGRNEQFF. The CDR3 DNA reads TGTGCCTGGAGTGTAGCGGGAGGCAGGAATGAGCAGTTCTTC.

The chain combines TRBV7-6 with TRBJ2-7, with unresolved D. The CDR3 has 16 amino acids. V lost 5 bases and J lost 0, with 17 bases in between. Per germline, CDR1 SGHVS and CDR2 FNYEAQ. DNA for the CDR3: TGTGCCAGCAGCCGAAAAAGTGGATTGAGCTCCTACGAGCAGTACTTC. Amino acid sequence: CASSRKSGLSSYEQYF.

The CDR3 DNA is TGTGCCAGCAGTGAAGTAGCGGGAATTCAGCCCCAGCATTTT. This codes for CASSEVAGIQPQHF. The chain carries TRBV2 and TRBJ1-5; D is unclear. V shed 1 base and J shed 6 bases, with 10 bases lying between them. The CDR3 consists of 14 residues. Germline CDR1 SNHLY, CDR2 FYNNEI.

The CDR3, as DNA: TGTGCCAGCAGTGAACGGGCCGGATTGGGCACAGATACGCAGTATTTT. Translated: CASSERAGLGTDTQYF. This chain links TRBV2 with TRBJ2-3, with D hard to call. CDR1 and CDR2 from the germline V gene are SNHLY and FYNNEI. The CDR3 has 16 residues. V was trimmed by 2 bases and J by 1 base, leaving 13 bases between them.

This chain links TRBV30 with TRBJ2-7; no firm D call. CDR1 and CDR2 from the germline V gene are GTSNPN and SVGIG (reference sequence). V lost 4 bases to trimming and J lost 3 bases, with 13 bases between them. The CDR3 length is 13 residues. The DNA of the CDR3 is TGTGCCTGGACATTTTTAACGGGCTACGAGCAGTACTTC. Its protein product is CAWTFLTGYEQYF. Using reference TRBV30 and TRBJ2-7 for the parts outside the CDR3, the full variable domain is SQTIHQWPATLVQPVGSPLSLECTVEGTSNPNLYWYRQAAGRGLQLLFYSVGIGQISSEVPQNLSASRPQDRQFILSSKKLLLSDSGFYLCAWTFLTGYEQYFGPGTRLTVT.

The rearrangement links TRBV14 to TRBJ1-1; unclear D gene. The V end lost 3 bases, the J end lost 6 bases, and 5 bases lay between the germline ends. The CDR3 consists of 11 residues. Germline V CDR1 and CDR2: SGHDN, FVKESK. The CDR3 loop is CASSHLSEAFF. The CDR3, as DNA: TGTGCCAGCAGCCATCTCTCTGAAGCTTTCTTT. Together with reference TRBV14 and TRBJ1-1, the CDR3 gives the full variable domain: EAGVTQFPSHSVIEKGQTVTLRCDPISGHDNLYWYRRVMGKEIKFLLHFVKESKQDESGMPNNRFLAERTGGTYSTLKVQPAELEDSGVYFCASSHLSEAFFGQGTRLTVV.

The chain recombines TRBV18 with TRBJ1-1; no clear D. This CDR3 spans 13 amino acids. The V gene's germline CDR1 is KGHSH and CDR2 LQKENI. Trimming removed 1 base from V and 8 bases from J, with 11 bases in between. The CDR3 DNA sequence: TGTGCCAGCTCACCACTGGTGGACGGAGAAGCTTTCTTT. It codes for CASSPLVDGEAFF.

This clone was seen a handful of times. CDR3 nucleotides: TGTGCCAGCAGTTATTCGACAGGGGGCCTTGAGCAGTTCTTC. Amino acids: CASSYSTGGLEQFF. The V gene is TRBV6-1, the J gene TRBJ2-1; 10 bases are shared with TRBD1. With V trimmed by 5 bases and J by 9 bases, 7 bases remained unmatched. The CDR3 spans 14 residues. Germline V CDR1 and CDR2: MNHNS, SASEGT.

This clone has more than one count but fewer than ten. The V and J genes are TRBV4-1 and TRBJ1-2; no firm D call. V gave up 1 base and J gave up 7 bases, with 13 bases separating them. The CDR3 sequence is 14 residues long. Germline CDR1 and CDR2: MGHRA and YSYEKL. CDR3 DNA sequence: TGCGCCAGCAGCCAAGGATGGGCAGGAATTGGCTACACCTTC. Translated, it gives CASSQGWAGIGYTF.

The rearrangement joins TRBV29-1 to TRBJ1-5; D ambiguous. The germline V gene encodes CDR1 SQVTM and CDR2 ANQGSEA. The CDR3 loop spans 13 amino acids. Trimming took off 5 bases at V and 3 bases at J, with 11 bases between the two ends. The CDR3 spells CSVKRGSNQPQHF. The CDR3 DNA reads as TGCAGCGTTAAACGGGGTTCCAATCAGCCCCAGCATTTT.

The table lists this clone with a few counts. The V gene is TRBV18, the J gene TRBJ2-3; D is possibly TRBD2 (5 bases). Germline loops: CDR1 KGHSH, CDR2 LQKENI. V lost 0 bases, J lost 0 bases, and 10 bases lay in between. The CDR3 totals 16 residues. The CDR3 bases are TGTGCCAGCTCACCACCCGGGGTTACTAGCACAGATACGCAGTATTTT. Translation: CASSPPGVTSTDTQYF.

V gene TRBV14 combines with J gene TRBJ2-7, with D hard to call. V lost 4 bases to trimming and J lost 4 bases, with 14 bases between them. The CDR3 sequence is 14 residues long. Per the germline V gene, CDR1 is SGHDN and CDR2 is FVKESK. The CDR3 here is CASSPGPRRYEQYF. The DNA of the CDR3 is TGTGCCAGCAGCCCGGGCCCTCGCAGGTACGAGCAGTACTTC.

This rearrangement joins TRBV9 to TRBJ2-7, with D unresolved. Germline V gene sequence: CDR1 SGDLS, CDR2 YYNGEE. V dropped 0 bases and J dropped 1 base, with 8 bases sitting between them. The CDR3 is 14 amino acids. CDR3 in amino acids: CASSVDTVSYEQYF. CDR3 DNA: TGTGCCAGCAGCGTAGATACAGTATCCTACGAGCAGTACTTC.

The J gene is TRBJ1-4, the V gene TRBV29-1, with 7 bases aligning to TRBD1. Looked up from germline, CDR1 is SQVTM and CDR2 is ANQGSEA. The CDR3 spans 15 residues. The J segment lost 3 bases and the V segment lost 6 bases, leaving 10 bases of the junction unmatched. The CDR3 loop is CSVAGTDNSNEKLFF. DNA of the CDR3: TGCAGCGTCGCCGGGACAGACAATTCTAATGAAAAACTGTTTTTT.

This chain connects TRBV19 to TRBJ2-7; TRBD1 agrees at 8 bases. Germline V gives CDR1 LNHDA, CDR2 SQIVND (reference sequence). V gave up 8 bases and J gave up 5 bases; unmatched junction bases: 8. This CDR3 is built from 13 residues. The CDR3 loop is CASQTRTGHEQYF. CDR3 coding DNA: TGTGCCAGTCAGACCCGGACAGGGCACGAGCAGTACTTC.

The chain is built from TRBV2 and TRBJ2-7, with D possibly TRBD1 on 6 matching bases. V was clipped by 3 bases and J by 3 bases, with 15 bases between them. The CDR3 runs to 15 residues. Germline loops: CDR1 SNHLY, CDR2 FYNNEI. CDR3 DNA sequence: TGTGCCAGCAGTGATATCGACAGGCGGATCTACGAGCAGTACTTC. Protein sequence: CASSDIDRRIYEQYF.

The table lists this clone with a count of one. The genes are TRBV6-7 and TRBJ2-7, with 15 bases identical to TRBD2. TRBV6-7 is an open reading frame, and its role is uncertain. Trimming took 5 bases from V and 4 from J; bases not matched to a gene: 6. The CDR3 loop spans 16 amino acids. CDR3 loop: CASSNRTSGRGYEQYF. In nucleotides, the CDR3 is TGTGCCAGCAGTAACCGGACTAGCGGGAGGGGTTACGAGCAGTACTTC.

The J gene is TRBJ1-5, the V gene TRBV19; D is undetermined. CDR3 length: 17 residues. V was cut by 3 bases and J by 3 bases, with 18 bases left in between. Germline assignment: CDR1 LNHDA and CDR2 SQIVND (reference sequence). CDR3 residues: CASSIRRMTADNQPQHF. The CDR3 nucleotides are TGTGCCAGTAGTATCCGACGGATGACGGCAGACAATCAGCCCCAGCATTTT.

The rearrangement links TRBV19 to TRBJ1-1; D is ambiguous. V shed 5 bases and J shed 7 bases, with 5 bases lying between them. There are 10 residues in the CDR3. CDR1 is LNHDA, CDR2 SQIVND, per germline (reference sequence). CDR3 amino acids: CASSAREAFF. As DNA, the CDR3 is TGTGCCAGTAGTGCCCGTGAAGCTTTCTTT.

The gene calls are TRBV11-2 and TRBJ2-1, with a possible D match to TRBD2 (5 bases). Between the trimmed V and J ends, which lost 1 base and 5 bases, there was a span of 9 bases. Germline V gene data show CDR1 as SGHAT and CDR2 as FQNNGV. The CDR3 is 14 amino acids. The CDR3: CASSLVGRDNEQFF. DNA of the CDR3: TGTGCCAGCAGCTTAGTTGGGAGAGACAATGAGCAGTTCTTC.

The CDR3 sequence is CASSPRGSGRDRGTQYF. CDR3 bases: TGTGCCAGCAGCCCACGGGGTAGCGGGAGGGACCGAGGGACCCAGTACTTC. This rearrangement joins TRBV11-2 to TRBJ2-5; 11 bases align to TRBD2. From germline, CDR1 is SGHAT and CDR2 FQNNGV. The CDR3 contains 17 residues. Germline trimming cut 5 bases from V and 7 bases from J; bases unmatched to any gene: 15. The full variable domain, its missing parts supplied by reference TRBV11-2 and TRBJ2-5, is EAGVAQSPRYKIIEKRQSVAFWCNPISGHATLYWYQQILGQGPKLLIQFQNNGVVDDSQLPKDRFSAERLKGVDSTLKIQPAKLEDSAVYLCASSPRGSGRDRGTQYFGPGTRLLVL.

In regard to this clone: The junction differs from germline at one of its ends, possibly a read error. The CDR3 coding sequence is TGTGCTAGCAGCTTAGAATTAGCGGATGAGCAGTTCTTC. Translated: CASSLELADEQFF. This sequence joins TRBV7-7 and TRBJ2-1; perhaps TRBD2 as D (6 bases). The CDR3 consists of 13 residues. Looked up from germline, CDR1 is SSHAT and CDR2 is FNYEAQ (reference sequence).

The chain employs TRBV4-1 and TRBJ2-3; tentative D call: TRBD1 (6 bases). V lost 0 bases and J 4 bases, leaving 14 bases between the germline ends. This CDR3 is built from 16 residues. Germline CDR1 MGHRA, CDR2 YSYEKL. The chain's CDR3 is CASSQEGQGYSDTQYF. As DNA, the CDR3 is TGCGCCAGCAGCCAAGAAGGCCAGGGGTATTCAGATACGCAGTATTTT.

This sequence joins TRBV6-1 and TRBJ2-1; TRBD1 is a possible D gene (6 bases). In germline, CDR1 is MNHNS, CDR2 SASEGT. Trimming removed 6 bases at V and 5 bases at J, with 17 bases between. CDR3 size: 15 residues. The CDR3 DNA sequence: TGTGCCAGCAGGAGGGGGACGGGAAGAAACAATGAGCAGTTCTTC. Protein sequence: CASRRGTGRNNEQFF.

This CDR3 reads CASSLVGLAYEQYF. The CDR3 nucleotides are TGTGCCAGCAGCTTAGTTGGCTTAGCCTACGAGCAGTACTTC. The chain employs TRBV11-2 and TRBJ2-7; D unclear. Germline CDR1 reads SGHAT; CDR2 reads FQNNGV. V gave up 1 base and J gave up 2 bases, with 9 bases separating them. This CDR3 has 14 residues.